This T cell receptor (beta chain) was found in a study of shared clonotypes between healthy human individuals (dated by TCRdb to 2019 to 2021). About the investigation overall: A few men and two women, aged 18 to 49 years, made up the cohort. Per donor, three plates each were used for CD4 naive and CD4 memory, two for CD8 naive, and one for CD8 memory. The study deeply sequenced blood TCR repertoires of five healthy adults to estimate repertoire size and the extent of clonotype sharing between individuals. To increase sequencing depth and limit assay-specific biases, different laboratories used diverse techniques to prepare libraries and sequence TCR repertoires. Between about 0.94 and 8.9 billion PBMCs per donor were obtained by leukapheresis. Overall study results and their limits: Clonotypes shared by all four sorted-subset donors showed higher generation probabilities than non-shared clonotypes. Naive subsets generally had larger estimated clonotype richness than memory subsets did. Sampling was limited to blood, and TCR repertoires in tissue likely differ from TCR repertoires in blood. Incomplete sequencing was indicated by rarefaction of sorted-subset datasets, despite the large sequencing depth. Pairwise subsampling indicated that sequencing depth was expected to affect the degree of clonotype sharing among donors. The genetic and exposure-history diversity represented was limited by the small number of donors. About 4.5% of naive CD4, 3.5% of naive CD8, around 2.3% of memory CD4, and 0.4% of memory CD8 clonotypes were shared across a few donors.

TCR CDR3 regions were amplified from genomic DNA by multiplex PCR using the deep immunoSEQ assay. Genomic DNA extracted from each cell subset was distributed evenly over all wells of several immunoSEQ 96-well plates, and each plate served as one replicate. For sorted subsets, around 0.2 ug of genomic DNA, equivalent to 25,000 to 35,000 T cell genomes, went into each replicate PCR. Purified libraries were quantified with a Qubit 3.0 fluorometer, sized on a Bioanalyzer 2100, and re-quantified with the KAPA Library Quantification kit. Every immunoSEQ 96-well plate was sequenced on a dedicated single-read 150-cycle Illumina NextSeq 550 flow cell. As for the original processing: Because the immunoSEQ output included only junctional sequences and no quality scores, the filtering could not be the same as the filtering used for full-length reads. Sequences were annotated with PyIR, a Python wrapper for IgBLAST v1.9, and V/J genes and CDR3 were assigned using IMGT germline references. Any read was removed if the V/J assignment was weak (E-value above 1e-6), the CDR3 was missing, or the read contained stop codons, out-of-frame junctions, or ambiguous translated residues. V3J clonotypes were defined by identical inferred V gene, J gene, and CDR3 amino acid sequence. Percentage overlap between repertoires was calculated by dividing the number of shared unique clonotypes by the size of the smaller repertoire. Repertoire richness was assessed with RTK rarefaction, the Chao1 estimator, and Recon v2.1 estimates of unobserved clonotypes. Generation probabilities for all TCRbeta clonotypes obtained by the gDNA method from a handful of donors were computed using OLGA. The immuneACCESS repertoire file appears here via TCRdb, limited to in-frame rearrangements. These files lack a portion of the clones; in checked studies, under half of the deficit traces to unresolved V genes, and the cause of the others is not known. The V and J calls and the clone size are those of that table, but D and trimming were determined from the DNA. This sample holds 740,000 or so clones; around 73% were observed only once. Of the sample, under 2% falls within the top ten clones.

Taken from cysteine to phenylalanine, the CDR3 has 14 residues. The retained sequence is limited to the CDR3, 42 bases, with the frame set at the first base. From the germline V gene, CDR1 is SGHTA and CDR2 is FQGTGA. The junction shows trimming of 5 bases on V and 0 bases on J, plus 8 bases between the germline ends. The donors were healthy, HIV-negative adults with no recently reported acute infections or vaccinations. All donors were Caucasian adults living in Nashville, Tennessee, USA. Magnetic negative selection was used to enrich CD4+ T cells, after which naive cells were positively selected on CD45RA and the negative fraction became the memory subset. Blood was collected by leukapheresis, and PBMCs were isolated by Ficoll-Histopaque density gradient centrifugation and then cryopreserved in liquid nitrogen vapor phase. Analytical flow cytometry was used to check the purity and quantity of each magnetically sorted T cell population. From each sorted fraction, genomic DNA was isolated and quantified by UV absorbance on a Nanodrop 2000c.

This clone was picked up a small number of times. It has no known antigen specificity. It has no much larger one-base neighbor in the sample; base qualities were not kept. Rearrangement joined TRBV7-3 to TRBJ1-3; the D gene cannot be named for sure. The receptor comes from a woman aged 25 to 39 in good health. The sequencing sample was made of memory CD4+ T cells sorted from blood. In light of the paper, this sample's cell subset or site label describes: CD45RA-negative fraction. The sequenced DNA is TGTGCCAGCAGCCCTTACATCTCTGGAAACACCATATATTTT. Translated, this gives CASSPYISGNTIYF.